This passage covers 3 T cell receptor beta chains from one sample sequenced in a study of patients and donors after allogeneic stem cell transplantation. Each CDR3 protein gets one entry after TCRdb re-called the RT-PCR reads with MiXCR. The profile shows roughly 200,000 distinct CDR3 sequences, around 40% of them singletons. The sequencing input was blood, either unsorted or a sorted T cell fraction (not recorded which). These receptors originate from a human donor who was either an allogeneic HSCT recipient or a stem cell or donor lymphocyte infusion donor (not recorded which). It is not recorded whose cells these are; they may come from a transplant donor.

This clonotype was seen more than once but under ten times. V usage is TRBV5-1 and J usage is TRBJ2-5; 10 positions match TRBD2. This CDR3 region has 16 residues. CDR1 is SGHRS and CDR2 is YFSETQ in the germline V gene. V gave up 0 bases and J gave up 1 base; unmatched junction bases: 3. The CDR3 DNA reads TGCGCCAGCAGCTTGGTGGCTAGCGGGGGCCAAGAGACCCAGTACTTC. Its protein is CASSLVASGGQETQYF.

This clonotype has a handful of counts. The chain joins TRBV5-5 to TRBJ2-7; 7 bases are a match to TRBD2. V lost 0 bases, J lost 2 bases, and 5 bases stayed unmatched. CDR3 length equals 15 residues. Per the germline V gene, CDR1 is SGHKS and CDR2 is YYEKEE (reference sequence). The CDR3 bases are TGTGCCAGCAGCTTGGAGGGAGGGGTCGCCTACGAGCAGTACTTC. It translates to CASSLEGGVAYEQYF.

A few counts support this clonotype. CDR3: CASRSGPQGWQPQHF. CDR3 in DNA: TGTGCCAGCAGATCCGGGCCTCAGGGGTGGCAGCCCCAGCATTTT. V usage is TRBV5-5 and J usage is TRBJ1-5, with a possible D match to TRBD1 (6 bases). The CDR3 extends over 15 amino acids. Trimming took off 5 bases at V and 7 bases at J, with 19 bases between the two ends. CDR1 SGHKS and CDR2 YYEKEE come from the germline V gene (reference sequence).